A single sample is the source of the 11 T cell receptor beta chains below, sequenced in a study of blood T cell repertoires in COVID-19. TCRdb's copy holds only in-frame clones and misses some; the assay was immunoSEQ multiplex PCR. This table has about 120,000 clones, around nine tenths appearing once. The specimen sequenced was peripheral blood. The receptors come from a woman older than 75 with acute or convalescent COVID-19.

The rearrangement uses TRBV10-3 and TRBJ1-1; D unresolved. Germline CDR1 reads ENHRY; CDR2 reads SYGVKD. The CDR3 length is 13 residues. V was trimmed by 4 bases and J by 2 bases, leaving 8 bases between them. The CDR3 protein is CAISGGTNTEAFF. The CDR3, as DNA: TGTGCCATCAGTGGCGGCACTAACACTGAAGCTTTCTTT.

The CDR3 loop is CASSVMTGSTDTQYF. The CDR3 DNA is TGTGCCAGCAGCGTTATGACAGGAAGCACAGATACGCAGTATTTT. V and J are TRBV9 and TRBJ2-3; tentatively, D is TRBD1 (6 bases). The V and J ends lost 2 bases and 0 bases respectively, with 10 bases between them. This CDR3 has 15 residues. CDR1 SGDLS and CDR2 YYNGEE come from the germline V gene.

V is TRBV6-1 and J is TRBJ1-3; D ambiguous. Germline V gene lookup returns CDR1 MNHNS and CDR2 SASEGT. V was pared by 2 bases and J by 2 bases, with 10 bases between. The CDR3 sequence is 15 residues long. CDR3 amino acids: CASSEFLDPGNTIYF. In nucleotides, the CDR3 is TGTGCCAGCAGTGAATTCCTAGATCCTGGAAACACCATATATTTT.

The chain joins TRBV5-4 to TRBJ2-3; possible D gene TRBD1, 5 bases. Germline V lookup: CDR1 SGHNT, CDR2 YYREEE (reference sequence). Trimming pared 0 bases from V and 2 bases from J, leaving 16 bases between. This CDR3 has 17 residues. The CDR3 bases are TGTGCCAGCAGCTTGGCCGTGAGACAGACGACCACAGATACGCAGTATTTT. Its protein is CASSLAVRQTTTDTQYF. Together with reference TRBV5-4 and TRBJ2-3, the CDR3 gives the full variable domain: ETGVTQSPTHLIKTRGQQVTLRCSSQSGHNTVSWYQQALGQGPQFIFQYYREEENGRGNFPPRFSGLQFPNYSSELNVNALELDDSALYLCASSLAVRQTTTDTQYFGPGTRLTVL.

The J gene is TRBJ2-3, the V gene TRBV10-3; D may be TRBD2 (5 bases). Looked up from germline, CDR1 is ENHRY and CDR2 is SYGVKD. The germline V and J ends were trimmed by 7 bases and 2 bases, with 13 bases remaining between them. The CDR3 extends over 14 amino acids. The CDR3: CAITAGKITDTQYF. The CDR3 DNA is TGTGCCATCACGGCGGGCAAAATCACAGATACGCAGTATTTT.

The rearrangement joins TRBV6-2 or TRBV6-3 to TRBJ1-5, with D uncertain. The germline V gene encodes CDR1 MNHEY and CDR2 SVGEGT. CDR3 size: 18 residues. Trimming shortened V by 2 bases and J by 0 bases, and 17 bases separated the two germline ends. CDR3 sequence (DNA): TGTGCCAGCAGTTACATTGAGGGTCCAGGATATAGCAATCAGCCCCAGCATTTT. It translates to CASSYIEGPGYSNQPQHF.

The rearrangement joins TRBV3-1 (or the pseudogene TRBV3-2) to TRBJ1-5, with D uncertain. V lost 4 bases and J lost 6, with 13 bases in between. Germline CDR1 reads LGHDT; CDR2 reads YNNKEL (reference sequence). The CDR3 length is 14 residues. CDR3 amino acids: CASSPASRGQPQHF. CDR3 nucleotides: TGTGCCAGCAGCCCAGCTTCGCGGGGTCAGCCCCAGCATTTT.

The chain carries TRBV5-1 and TRBJ2-7; 10 positions match TRBD2. V lost 1 base and J lost 5; bases outside the gene matches: 6. The CDR3 spans 15 residues. The germline V gene encodes CDR1 SGHRS and CDR2 YFSETQ. The CDR3 bases are TGCGCCAGCAGCTTGAATAGGCTAGCGGGAGACGAGCAGTACTTC. This sequence encodes CASSLNRLAGDEQYF. Variable domain in full (rest from reference TRBV5-1 and TRBJ2-7): KAGVTQTPRYLIKTRGQQVTLSCSPISGHRSVSWYQQTPGQGLQFLFEYFSETQRNKGNFPGRFSGRQFSNSRSEMNVSTLELGDSALYLCASSLNRLAGDEQYFGPGTRLTVT.

The genes are TRBV2 and TRBJ2-4; possibly TRBD1 for D (5 bases). Trimming shortened V by 1 base and J by 3 bases, and 10 bases separated the two germline ends. The germline CDR1 and CDR2 sequences are SNHLY and FYNNEI. The CDR3 spans 15 residues. The CDR3 sequence: CASSEGGGYKNIQYF. CDR3 DNA sequence: TGTGCCAGCAGTGAAGGGGGCGGTTACAAAAACATTCAGTACTTC.

This clone was observed a single time. The V call is TRBV5-4, the J call TRBJ1-4; D is ambiguous. Germline lookup yields CDR1 SGHNT and CDR2 YYREEE (reference sequence). The CDR3 contains 15 residues. The germline V and J ends were trimmed by 4 bases and 2 bases, with 12 bases remaining between them. CDR3 coding DNA: TGTGCCAGCAGCCCAGCAGAGGGCACTAATGAAAAACTGTTTTTT. It codes for CASSPAEGTNEKLFF.

The chain carries TRBV9 and TRBJ1-1; D ambiguous. The CDR3 is 13 amino acids. V lost 1 base, J lost 7 bases, and 11 bases lay in between. Germline V lookup: CDR1 SGDLS, CDR2 YYNGEE. The DNA for the CDR3 is TGTGCCAGCAGCGTATTGGACTTTAGTGAAGCTTTCTTT. Protein product: CASSVLDFSEAFF.